A single sample gave rise to the 24 T cell receptor beta chains below, sequenced in a study of OX40 agonist ivuxolimab in advanced cancers. Profiled with immunoSEQ multiplex PCR; TCRdb holds only in-frame clones, not every one. Seen here are approximately 7,500 clones, under 85% observed once, and the top ten hold just under 25%. This specimen was CD4+ or CD8+ T cells sorted from blood, taken in a trial of the OX40 agonist ivuxolimab. Receptors originate from an adult with an advanced solid tumor such as melanoma, head and neck, liver or kidney cancer.

DNA of the CDR3: TGTGCCAGCAGCCGGGAACTAGCGGGAGTTTACAATGAGCAGTTCTTC. Its protein product is CASSRELAGVYNEQFF. V usage is TRBV7-6 and J usage is TRBJ2-1; 11 positions agree with TRBD2. Germline loops: CDR1 SGHVS, CDR2 FNYEAQ. The CDR3 is made up of 16 amino acids. Trimming at V came to 5 bases and at J to 4 bases, leaving 7 bases not matched to a gene.

In this sample, this clone turned up once. The J gene is TRBJ2-1, the V gene TRBV6-5; D may be TRBD2 (5 bases). Germline CDR1 MNHEY, CDR2 SVGAGI. The CDR3 length is 15 residues. Trimming took off 5 bases at V and 6 bases at J, with 17 bases between the two ends. CDR3 DNA: TGTGCCAGCAGTCCGATGGTAGCGCCGCTCAATGAGCAGTTCTTC. Translation: CASSPMVAPLNEQFF.

Details on this clone: Other DNA sequences within the sample encode an identical CDR3. V and J are TRBV6-5 and TRBJ2-7; the D is unclear. CDR3 length: 11 amino acids. CDR1 is MNHEY, CDR2 SVGAGI, per germline. Trimming pared 6 bases from V and 1 base from J, leaving 4 bases between. CDR3 residues: CASRISYEQYF. Written as DNA, the CDR3 is TGTGCCAGCAGAATTTCCTACGAGCAGTACTTC.

This clone appeared a single time. The chain has TRBV28 and TRBJ1-2; possible D gene TRBD1, 6 bases. The germline gives CDR1 MDHEN, CDR2 SYDVKM. Deletions cut 5 bases from V and 3 bases from J, with 10 bases between. The CDR3 length is 13 residues. The CDR3 spells CASSHRTDYGYTF. The CDR3 region has the DNA TGTGCCAGCAGTCACCGGACAGACTATGGCTACACCTTC.

This clone was seen more than once but under ten times. The J gene is TRBJ1-1, the V gene TRBV2; the D gene is possibly TRBD1 (5 bases). V lost 6 bases and J lost 5, with 19 bases in between. CDR3 size: 15 residues. Germline CDR1 reads SNHLY; CDR2 reads FYNNEI. CDR3 protein: CASSLGPISVTEAFF. The CDR3, as DNA: TGTGCCAGCAGCCTGGGACCCATCAGTGTGACTGAAGCTTTCTTT.

This sequence joins TRBV4-3 and TRBJ1-6; D is uncertain. With 3 bases removed from V and 7 bases from J, the gap between germline ends came to 13 bases. This CDR3 has 15 residues. The V gene's germline CDR1 is LGHNA and CDR2 YSLEER. CDR3 region: CASSHRLNDNSPLHF. The CDR3 region has the DNA TGCGCCAGCAGCCACCGACTAAATGACAATTCACCCCTCCACTTT.

As to this clone: Other nucleotide sequences in the sample specify the same CDR3. V and J are TRBV7-8 and TRBJ2-7, with 8 nucleotides matching TRBD1. This CDR3 has 14 residues. Per the germline V gene, CDR1 is SGHVS and CDR2 is FQNEAQ. The V gene end was trimmed by 3 bases and the J gene end by 4 bases; junction bases not matched to a gene: 5. The CDR3 spells CASSLGTGRYEQYF. The CDR3 coding sequence is TGTGCCAGCAGCTTGGGGACAGGTCGGTACGAGCAGTACTTC.

The gene calls are TRBV5-4 and TRBJ1-5, with D perhaps TRBD1 (5 bases). This CDR3 region has 15 residues. Trimming pared 1 base from V and 5 bases from J, leaving 13 bases between. Looked up from germline, CDR1 is SGHNT and CDR2 is YYREEE (reference sequence). The CDR3 here is CASSLWGRGDQPQHF. The CDR3 region has the DNA TGTGCCAGCAGCTTGTGGGGTCGGGGGGATCAGCCCCAGCATTTT.

The chain links TRBV5-1 to TRBJ1-2; D is possibly TRBD1 (6 bases). The germline V gene has CDR1 SGHRS and CDR2 YFSETQ. V was shortened by 3 bases and J by 5 bases, with 11 bases between the two germline ends. The CDR3 covers 13 residues. The CDR3 here is CASSWGQVYGYTF. The CDR3 DNA reads TGCGCCAGCAGCTGGGGACAAGTTTATGGCTACACCTTC.

The chain is built from TRBV4-1 and TRBJ2-1; the D gene is possibly TRBD1 (5 bases). Trimming pared 0 bases from V and 0 bases from J, leaving 9 bases between. The CDR3 consists of 16 residues. Looked up from germline, CDR1 is MGHRA and CDR2 is YSYEKL. The chain's CDR3 is CASSQDRGHSYNEQFF. CDR3 DNA: TGCGCCAGCAGCCAAGATAGAGGACACTCCTACAATGAGCAGTTCTTC.

The chain joins TRBV7-8 to TRBJ2-3; 11 positions agree with TRBD2. There are 16 residues in the CDR3. The V gene end was trimmed by 5 bases and the J gene end by 3 bases; junction bases not matched to a gene: 7. Germline V gene lookup returns CDR1 SGHVS and CDR2 FQNEAQ. CDR3 nucleotide sequence: TGTGCCAGCAGCCCCGGACTAGCGGGTCTTACAGATACGCAGTATTTT. Its protein product is CASSPGLAGLTDTQYF.

The CDR3 DNA is TGTGCCAGCAGTTTAATGGGGGGCACAGATACGCAGTATTTT. It specifies CASSLMGGTDTQYF. V usage is TRBV28 and J usage is TRBJ2-3, with D perhaps assigned TRBD1 or TRBD2 (5 bases each). CDR1 and CDR2 (germline): MDHEN, SYDVKM. This CDR3 has 14 amino acids. V was clipped by 2 bases and J by 1 base, with 7 bases between them.

The chain has TRBV5-5 and TRBJ1-5; D is unclear. The V end was cut by 4 bases, the J end by 5 bases, with 10 bases between. Germline values: CDR1 SGHKS, CDR2 YYEKEE (reference sequence). The CDR3 length is 13 residues. This CDR3 is CASSLLKDQPQHF. As DNA, the CDR3 is TGTGCCAGCAGCCTTCTCAAGGATCAGCCCCAGCATTTT.

The J gene is TRBJ1-1, the V gene TRBV9, with D maybe TRBD1 (6 bases). Germline CDR1 SGDLS, CDR2 YYNGEE. The germline V and J ends were trimmed by 0 bases and 4 bases, with 22 bases remaining between them. The CDR3 is made up of 18 amino acids. The CDR3 spells CASSVGAGPEIRGTEAFF. CDR3 coding DNA: TGTGCCAGCAGCGTAGGGGCTGGGCCGGAGATCAGGGGCACTGAAGCTTTCTTT.

The rearrangement joins TRBV27 to TRBJ2-7, with a weak D call TRBD1 (6 bases). V shed 2 bases and J shed 6 bases, with 14 bases lying between them. There are 14 residues in the CDR3. Germline values: CDR1 MNHEY, CDR2 SMNVEV (reference sequence). The CDR3 region has the DNA TGTGCCAGCAGTTTAGGGCAGGGGTTCGGCGAGCAGTACTTC. It specifies CASSLGQGFGEQYF.

With regard to this clone: Compared with germline, one end of the junction differs, possibly owing to a read error. The chain uses TRBV7-9 and TRBJ2-7, with 13 bases that match TRBD2. Germline loops: CDR1 SEHNR, CDR2 FQNEAQ (reference sequence). This CDR3 is 15 amino acids long. The CDR3 nucleotides read TGTGCCAACAGCCAGACTAGCGGGGGGTACTACGAGCAGTACTTC. Its translation is CANSQTSGGYYEQYF.

The V gene is TRBV13, the J gene TRBJ2-1; TRBD2 agrees at 12 bases. Per germline, CDR1 PRHDT and CDR2 FYEKMQ (reference sequence). After removal of 1 base from V and 10 bases from J, the junction contained 11 bases not matched to a gene. The CDR3 runs to 17 residues. CDR3 sequence (DNA): TGTGCCAGCAGCTTAGCAGGACTAGCGGGGCGGGATGGGGAGCAGTTCTTC. Amino acids: CASSLAGLAGRDGEQFF.

J is TRBJ1-2 and V is TRBV6-5; possible D gene TRBD1, 5 bases. The CDR3 runs to 14 residues. CDR1 MNHEY and CDR2 SVGAGI come from the germline V gene. The germline V and J ends were trimmed by 5 bases and 2 bases, with 12 bases remaining between them. In nucleotides, the CDR3 is TGTGCCAGCAGTACCGGGACGGAAAACTATGGCTACACCTTC. Its protein product is CASSTGTENYGYTF.

This sequence joins TRBV7-8 and TRBJ2-2; 7 nucleotides line up with TRBD1. Looked up from germline, CDR1 is SGHVS and CDR2 is FQNEAQ. The CDR3 is made up of 15 amino acids. Trimming at V came to 3 bases and at J to 1 base, leaving 2 bases not matched to a gene. The CDR3 here is CASSFRQGNTGELFF. In DNA form, the CDR3 reads TGTGCCAGCAGCTTCCGACAGGGGAACACCGGGGAGCTGTTTTTT.

This chain links TRBV7-9 with TRBJ2-2; unclear D gene. This CDR3 comprises 13 residues. Germline V gene lookup returns CDR1 SEHNR and CDR2 FQNEAQ (reference sequence). V shed 4 bases and J shed 6 bases, with 9 bases lying between them. The CDR3 nucleotides read TGTGCCAGCAGCTCCCTGGTGGCCGGGGAGCTGTTTTTT. Its translation is CASSSLVAGELFF. The whole variable domain, remainder taken from reference TRBV7-9 and TRBJ2-2, is DTGVSQNPRHKITKRGQNVTFRCDPISEHNRLYWYRQTLGQGPEFLTYFQNEAQLEKSRLLSDRFSAERPKGSFSTLEIQRTEQGDSAMYLCASSSLVAGELFFGEGSRLTVL.

The chain employs TRBV6-6 and TRBJ2-7; 9 positions agree with TRBD2. The CDR3 has 16 amino acids. Germline V gene sequence: CDR1 MNHNY, CDR2 SVGAGI (reference sequence). Trimming removed 0 bases from V and 0 bases from J; junction bases left unmatched: 3. Here the CDR3 reads CASSYSWTSDSYEQYF. DNA for the CDR3: TGTGCCAGCAGTTACTCGTGGACTAGCGACTCCTACGAGCAGTACTTC.

The chain carries TRBV7-8 and TRBJ1-1; no reliable D call. The V end lost 2 bases, the J end lost 9 bases, and 16 bases lay between the germline ends. CDR3 size: 14 residues. Germline loops: CDR1 SGHVS, CDR2 FQNEAQ. As DNA, the CDR3 is TGTGCCAGCAGCTTATCTGGAGGGTCGCAACAAGCTTTCTTT. Its translation is CASSLSGGSQQAFF.

The CDR3, as DNA: TGTGCCAGCAGCTTAGGGGTAGGGGGCCGTTGGGAGCAGTACTTC. Translated: CASSLGVGGRWEQYF. The chain uses TRBV11-2 and TRBJ2-7; TRBD1 matches 7 bases. Germline V gene sequence: CDR1 SGHAT, CDR2 FQNNGV. The junction had 10 bases not matched to a gene; V was cut back by 1 base and J by 7 bases. CDR3 length: 15 amino acids.

The rearrangement uses TRBV11-3 and TRBJ2-1; D is unresolved. Trimming took 1 base from V and 0 from J, leaving 7 bases between them. The CDR3 loop spans 15 amino acids. Germline lookup yields CDR1 SGHNT and CDR2 YENEEA. CDR3 DNA sequence: TGTGCCAGCAGCTTAGCGCGGAGCTCCTACAATGAGCAGTTCTTC. Translated: CASSLARSSYNEQFF.